The rows below give T cell receptor beta chains drawn from one sample of a study of OX40 agonist ivuxolimab in advanced cancers. Assay: immunoSEQ multiplex PCR; the TCRdb copy retains only in-frame clones and omits some. The data contain tens of thousands of clones, around 80% of them singletons. This specimen consisted of CD4+ or CD8+ T cells sorted from blood, obtained in a trial of the OX40 agonist ivuxolimab. These receptors were taken from an adult with an advanced solid tumor such as melanoma, head and neck, liver or kidney cancer. The conserved cysteine and the conserved F or W are not part of the CDR3 here. Only part of the rows carry a size: once, few, many, or a class if the clone is expanded.

TRBV5-1,-,ASSLGAQGATGELF
TRBV11-1,-,ASSFVGRGLTEAF
TRBV7-9,-,AAGGTVNTEAF
TRBV19,few,ASIVRGAPPNEKLF
TRBV7-3,once,ASSFPEAHTGELF
TRBV6-6,-,ASSNGGNQPQH
TRBV27,-,ASSPKAASSNQPQH
TRBV28,-,ASSLQGAIPNYGYT
TRBV2,once,ASSPDGPSNEQF
TRBV27,-,ASSYSRGQTEPQH
TRBV7-3,-,ASSWTSGSGDTQY
TRBV12-5,-,ASGLVLGQGYNEQF
TRBV6-1,-,ASSEPQGGYGYT
TRBV19,few,ASSIFTGPAGSNEKLF
TRBV18,-,ASSPRLESNTEAF
TRBV6-6,-,ASRRQGGNEKLF
TRBV29-1,-,SVSGGILETQY
TRBV28,-,ASSLARGGMDTQY
TRBV2,-,ASNPGLAGAGETQY
TRBV2,-,ASSAAVNTEAF
TRBV5-4,-,ASSLVPGRSTGELF
TRBV28,-,ASKTTGNYGYT
TRBV6-5,few,ASRPSTGSPQH
TRBV11-2,-,ASKRWTTDTEAF
TRBV30,-,AWSVQGARKEKLF
TRBV7-2,-,ASSFQGSNRDSPLH
TRBV11-1,-,ASSLSGTNQPQH
TRBV27,-,ASSITGSGANVLT
TRBV18,-,ASSPPNIRDLGDMGNTQY
TRBV10-3,-,AISPGLAGGEGETQY
TRBV27,-,ASSLRGTQY
TRBV5-6,few,ASSLGPDLLSPLH
TRBV27,-,ASSPLSGSLYEQF
TRBV4-2,-,ASSQLVESGSTDTQY
TRBV27,-,ASSAGTGDYEQY
TRBV2,-,ASKGGRTGELF
TRBV2,-,ASTGTANQPQH
TRBV6-6,once,ASIRLAGATDTQY
TRBV7-9,-,ASSLVMGADTQY
TRBV5-6,-,ASSWRAPGLQTGELF
TRBV27,once,ASSLSRVGYEQY
TRBV6-6,-,ASSYGTGLAEAF
TRBV6-5,-,ASSRADQPQH
TRBV6-9,once,ASSPPRRLYNSPLH
TRBV9,-,ASSVDPGLAGVETQY
TRBV6-5,-,ATLGQGGEKLF
TRBV30,few,AWSSQGGQPQH
TRBV27,-,ASSLSDSNSPLH
TRBV6-1,-,ASSSLGGPPLH
TRBV7-2,-,ASSLRQERLYNEQF
TRBV10-2,-,ASSILYEQF
TRBV7-8,-,ASSRRVAGFQETQY
TRBV18,-,ASSKPGTGVSGANVLT
TRBV15,-,ATSSSSGSGYNEQF
TRBV7-9,-,ASSPPTGELF
TRBV9,few,ASAAGGQANQPQH
TRBV7-3,-,ASSRNWGTEAF
TRBV6-5,-,ASSYSPRSGANVLT
TRBV28,few,ASSSPRGPWSRDYGYT
TRBV6-6,-,ASSYQTRGNQPQH